Below are 8 T cell receptor beta chains sequenced from a single sample in a study of shared clonotypes between healthy human individuals. The assay was immunoSEQ multiplex PCR, and TCRdb's table has in-frame clones only and misses some. The repertoire consists of approximately 350,000 clones, with 90% to 98% occurring once and the leading ten covering around 0.32%. Material: memory CD8+ T cells sorted from blood. Subset given: CD45RO+ cells pooled with CCR7-negative TemRA cells. The source of these receptors is a man aged 25 to 40 in good health.

The chain couples TRBV5-4 to TRBJ1-4, with TRBD1 as a possible D gene (6 bases). Trimming took off 2 bases at V and 2 bases at J, with 10 bases between the two ends. This CDR3 contains 15 residues. Germline V gives CDR1 SGHNT, CDR2 YYREEE (reference sequence). The chain's CDR3 is CASSFSGETNEKLFF. In nucleotides, the CDR3 is TGTGCCAGCAGCTTCTCAGGGGAGACTAATGAAAAACTGTTTTTT.

The rearrangement uses TRBV19 and TRBJ2-1, with 10 bases matching TRBD2. V shed 1 base and J 4 bases; nucleotides not matched to a gene: 4. This CDR3 spans 16 amino acids. The germline V gene encodes CDR1 LNHDA and CDR2 SQIVND (reference sequence). The CDR3 DNA is TGTGCCAGTAGTATAGGCGGACTAGCGGTATACAATGAGCAGTTCTTC. It encodes CASSIGGLAVYNEQFF.

This chain uses TRBV27 with TRBJ2-7, with 9 positions matching TRBD1. Germline-derived CDR1 and CDR2 are MNHEY and SMNVEV (reference sequence). The CDR3 runs to 12 residues. Trimming took 6 bases from V and 4 from J; bases not matched to a gene: 1. CDR3 nucleotides: TGTGCCAGCAGGGACAGGGGTTACGAGCAGTACTTC. Amino acids: CASRDRGYEQYF.

The gene calls are TRBV7-6 and TRBJ2-2, with D possibly being TRBD2 (5 bases). Germline CDR1 is SGHVS and CDR2 is FNYEAQ. The CDR3 length is 15 residues. The germline V and J ends were trimmed by 1 base and 6 bases, with 12 bases remaining between them. CDR3: CASSLGVGRPGELFF. CDR3 DNA sequence: TGTGCCAGCAGCTTAGGAGTTGGGAGACCCGGGGAGCTGTTTTTT.

The chain joins TRBV2 to TRBJ2-3; 9 bases match TRBD2. Trimming cost V 7 bases and J 2 bases; bases outside gene matches: 4. Germline V gene lookup returns CDR1 SNHLY and CDR2 FYNNEI. The CDR3 length is 14 residues. CDR3 loop: CASKQREDTDTQYF. The CDR3 bases are TGTGCCAGCAAACAGCGGGAGGACACAGATACGCAGTATTTT.

This clone was seen a single time. This chain links TRBV6-5 with TRBJ1-2; D is unclear. The CDR3 totals 13 residues. In germline, CDR1 is MNHEY, CDR2 SVGAGI. V was pared by 7 bases and J by 0 bases, with 9 bases between. CDR3 sequence (DNA): TGTGCCAGCAAGAGACCCACTAACTATGGCTACACCTTC. Amino acids: CASKRPTNYGYTF.

This sequence joins TRBV28 and TRBJ2-1; 7 nucleotides align to TRBD2. The V gene end was trimmed by 3 bases and the J gene end by 2 bases; junction bases not matched to a gene: 10. The CDR3 runs to 17 residues. CDR1 is MDHEN and CDR2 is SYDVKM in the germline V gene. In DNA, the CDR3 is TGTGCCAGCAGTTTTCCCCAACGGGAGGAAACCTACAATGAGCAGTTCTTC. Protein: CASSFPQREETYNEQFF. Combining the CDR3 with reference TRBV28 and TRBJ2-1 gives the whole variable domain DVKVTQSSRYLVKRTGEKVFLECVQDMDHENMFWYRQDPGLGLRLIYFSYDVKMKEKGDIPEGYSVSREKKERFSLILESASTNQTSMYLCASSFPQREETYNEQFFGPGTRLTVL.

The chain employs TRBV28 and TRBJ1-2; D may be TRBD1 (5 bases). CDR1 is MDHEN, CDR2 SYDVKM, per germline. The CDR3 sequence is 15 residues long. Trimming removed 6 bases at V and 4 bases at J, with 18 bases between. The CDR3 region is CASSYIETAAYGYTF. DNA of the CDR3: TGTGCCAGCAGCTATATTGAGACAGCAGCCTATGGCTACACCTTC.